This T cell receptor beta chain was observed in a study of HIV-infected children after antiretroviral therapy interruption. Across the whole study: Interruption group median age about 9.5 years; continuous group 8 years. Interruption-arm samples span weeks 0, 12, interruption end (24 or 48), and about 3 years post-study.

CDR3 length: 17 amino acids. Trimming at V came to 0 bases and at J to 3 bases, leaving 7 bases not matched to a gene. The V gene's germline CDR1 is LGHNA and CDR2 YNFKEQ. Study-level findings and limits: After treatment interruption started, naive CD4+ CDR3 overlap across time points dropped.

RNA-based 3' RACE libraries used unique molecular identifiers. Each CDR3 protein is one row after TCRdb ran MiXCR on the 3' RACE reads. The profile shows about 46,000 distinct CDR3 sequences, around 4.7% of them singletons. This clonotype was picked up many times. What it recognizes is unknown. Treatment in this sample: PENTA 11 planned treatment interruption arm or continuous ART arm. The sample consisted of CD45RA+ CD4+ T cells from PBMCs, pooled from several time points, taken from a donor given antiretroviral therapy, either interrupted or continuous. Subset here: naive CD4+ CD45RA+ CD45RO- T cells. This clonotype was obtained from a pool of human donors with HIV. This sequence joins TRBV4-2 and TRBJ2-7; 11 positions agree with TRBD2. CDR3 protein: CASSQDQGTSGFYEQYF. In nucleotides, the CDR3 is TGTGCCAGCAGCCAAGATCAAGGGACTAGCGGTTTCTACGAGCAGTACTTC.